Below, 8 T cell receptor beta chains from the same sample are listed, as sequenced in a study of OX40 agonist ivuxolimab in advanced cancers. Repertoires were generated with immunoSEQ multiplex PCR, while TCRdb's copy carries only in-frame clones and drops some. The sample lists tens of thousands of clones, around 90% occurring once. The sequencing used CD4+ or CD8+ T cells sorted from blood, collected in a trial of the OX40 agonist ivuxolimab. These receptors originate from an adult with an advanced solid tumor such as melanoma, head and neck, liver or kidney cancer.

The gene calls are TRBV6-1 and TRBJ1-6, with a tentative D call TRBD1 (6 bases). Germline CDR1 and CDR2: MNHNS and SASEGT. The CDR3 is 16 amino acids. Trimming pared 4 bases from V and 8 bases from J, leaving 18 bases between. In nucleotides, the CDR3 is TGTGCCAGCAGTGCCGGGGGCCAGGGATTATATTCACCCCTCCACTTT. It translates to CASSAGGQGLYSPLHF.

The V call is TRBV10-3, the J call TRBJ2-7; 10 bases are shared with TRBD1. This CDR3 spans 14 amino acids. Per germline, CDR1 ENHRY and CDR2 SYGVKD. Trimming removed 6 bases from V and 2 bases from J; junction bases left unmatched: 4. Here the CDR3 reads CAIRTGTGAYEQYF. The CDR3 nucleotides read TGTGCCATCAGGACGGGGACAGGGGCCTACGAGCAGTACTTC.

The chain has TRBV28 and TRBJ2-7; D assignment may be TRBD1 or TRBD2 (7 bases each). The germline V gene has CDR1 MDHEN and CDR2 SYDVKM. V shed 6 bases and J shed 3 bases, with 15 bases lying between them. This CDR3 comprises 14 residues. The CDR3 region is CASRQGGHFYEQYF. The CDR3 nucleotides read TGTGCCAGCAGGCAGGGGGGGCATTTCTACGAGCAGTACTTC.

The gene calls are TRBV18 and TRBJ1-6, with TRBD1 as a possible D gene (5 bases). The germline V gene encodes CDR1 KGHSH and CDR2 LQKENI. Trimming left V 2 bases short and J 6 bases short, with 17 bases between. The CDR3 has 17 amino acids. As DNA, the CDR3 is TGTGCCAGCTCACCAATCCCTCAGGGTCCGCTTAATTCACCCCTCCACTTT. It translates to CASSPIPQGPLNSPLHF.

The genes are TRBV4-2 and TRBJ2-1; D possibly corresponds to TRBD2 (5 bases). With 0 bases removed from V and 9 bases from J, the gap between germline ends came to 6 bases. The CDR3 covers 12 residues. Germline CDR1 is LGHNA and CDR2 is YNFKEQ. CDR3 protein: CASSQDRGEQFF. The CDR3 DNA is TGTGCCAGCAGCCAAGATCGGGGTGAGCAGTTCTTC.

The chain combines TRBV9 with TRBJ2-5; TRBD2 agrees at 11 bases. The CDR3 has 17 residues. Per the germline V gene, CDR1 is SGDLS and CDR2 is YYNGEE. Trimming cost V 0 bases and J 5 bases; bases outside gene matches: 9. CDR3 sequence (DNA): TGTGCCAGCAGCGTAGGTGGTAGCGGGGGGGCCAGGGAGACCCAGTACTTC. Encoded protein: CASSVGGSGGARETQYF.

The genes are TRBV5-4 and TRBJ2-2, with D possibly TRBD2 on 5 matching bases. Germline-derived CDR1 and CDR2 are SGHNT and YYREEE (reference sequence). The V gene lost 2 bases and the J gene lost 3 bases, with 11 bases spanning the gap. The CDR3 covers 15 residues. The CDR3 sequence: CASSFDAGYTGELFF. CDR3 in DNA: TGTGCCAGCAGCTTTGATGCGGGCTACACCGGGGAGCTGTTTTTT.

For this clone: This sample includes further DNA sequences coding for the same CDR3. This chain uses TRBV28 with TRBJ1-2; D not resolved. V was clipped by 6 bases and J by 1 base, with 3 bases between them. The CDR3 length is 11 residues. The germline V gene encodes CDR1 MDHEN and CDR2 SYDVKM. The CDR3 nucleotides read TGTGCCAGCAGAAGTAACTATGGCTACACCTTC. It encodes CASRSNYGYTF.